This T cell receptor (beta chain) was recorded in a study of blood T cell repertoires in COVID-19. As for the study in general: In each case, the material was cDNA or gDNA derived from T cells, B-cell-depleted T cells, or PBMCs.

Donors in Cohort 3 counted as recovered after two negative PCRs, clearance, or symptom resolution. Authors' methods: Using reference gene primer amplification, nucleated cell counts were estimated. TCRdb keeps only in-frame clones here, not all; method: immunoSEQ multiplex PCR. V and J calls and clone size are as listed in that table; D and trimming were resolved from the DNA. The sample lists 350,000 to 450,000 clones, around 89% occurring once. This sequence originates from a man under 40 who had recovered from COVID-19. The specimen sequenced was PBMCs or T cells enriched from blood (not recorded which).

The CDR3 protein is CVTYSGPSDPGELFF. The DNA of the CDR3 is TGTGTCACTTACTCCGGGCCTAGCGACCCCGGGGAGCTGTTTTTT. The chain carries TRBV19 and TRBJ2-2, with D tentatively TRBD2 (6 bases). CDR3 size: 15 residues. Germline V gene sequence: CDR1 LNHDA, CDR2 SQIVND (reference sequence). The entire variable domain, with the rest obtained from reference TRBV19 and TRBJ2-2, is as follows: DGGITQSPKYLFRKEGQNVTLSCEQNLNHDAMYWYRQDPGQGLRLIYYSQIVNDFQKGDIAEGYSVSREKKESFPLTVTSAQKNPTAFYLCVTYSGPSDPGELFFGEGSRLTVL.